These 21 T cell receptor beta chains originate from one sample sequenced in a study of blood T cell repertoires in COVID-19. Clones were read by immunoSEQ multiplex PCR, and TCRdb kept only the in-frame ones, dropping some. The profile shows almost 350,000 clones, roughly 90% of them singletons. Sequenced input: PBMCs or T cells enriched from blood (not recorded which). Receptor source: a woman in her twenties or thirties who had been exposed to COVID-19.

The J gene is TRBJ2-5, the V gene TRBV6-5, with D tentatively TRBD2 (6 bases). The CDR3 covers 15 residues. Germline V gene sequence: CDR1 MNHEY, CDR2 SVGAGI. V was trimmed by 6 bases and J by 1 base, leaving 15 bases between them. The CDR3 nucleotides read TGTGCCAGCAGCCTAAGGGAGGAGAGCCAAGAGACCCAGTACTTC. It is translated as CASSLREESQETQYF.

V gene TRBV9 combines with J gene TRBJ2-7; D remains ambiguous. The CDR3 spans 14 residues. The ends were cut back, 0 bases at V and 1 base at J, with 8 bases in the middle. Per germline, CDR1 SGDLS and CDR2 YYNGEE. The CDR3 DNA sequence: TGTGCCAGCAGCGTAGGTTCAGATTCCTACGAGCAGTACTTC. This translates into CASSVGSDSYEQYF.

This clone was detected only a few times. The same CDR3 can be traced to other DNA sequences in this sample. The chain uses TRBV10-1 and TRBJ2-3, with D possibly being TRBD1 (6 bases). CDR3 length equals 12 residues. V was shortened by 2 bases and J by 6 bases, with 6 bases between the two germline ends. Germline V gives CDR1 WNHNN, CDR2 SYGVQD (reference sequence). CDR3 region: CASSERGDTQYF. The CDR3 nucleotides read TGCGCCAGCAGTGAGAGGGGGGATACGCAGTATTTT.

The CDR3 nucleotides are TGTGCCAGCAGTGAAAGGATAAGGCGGCAGAAGAACTATGGCTACACCTTC. It yields the protein CASSERIRRQKNYGYTF. The V and J genes are TRBV2 and TRBJ1-2; D gene unclear. Looked up from germline, CDR1 is SNHLY and CDR2 is FYNNEI. The CDR3 has 17 amino acids. V was trimmed by 2 bases and J by 2 bases, leaving 18 bases between them.

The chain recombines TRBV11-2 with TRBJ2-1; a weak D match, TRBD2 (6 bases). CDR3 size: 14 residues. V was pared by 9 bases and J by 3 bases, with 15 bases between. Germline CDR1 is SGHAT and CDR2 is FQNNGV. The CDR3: CASEGLANYNEQFF. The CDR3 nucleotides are TGTGCCAGTGAGGGGCTAGCGAACTACAATGAGCAGTTCTTC.

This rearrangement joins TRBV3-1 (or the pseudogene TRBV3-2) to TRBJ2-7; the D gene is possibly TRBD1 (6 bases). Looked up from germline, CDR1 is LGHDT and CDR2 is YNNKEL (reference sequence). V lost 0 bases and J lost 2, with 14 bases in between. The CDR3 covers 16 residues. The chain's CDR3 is CASSQDLPRGTYEQYF. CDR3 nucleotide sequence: TGTGCCAGCAGCCAAGATTTGCCCAGGGGTACCTACGAGCAGTACTTC.

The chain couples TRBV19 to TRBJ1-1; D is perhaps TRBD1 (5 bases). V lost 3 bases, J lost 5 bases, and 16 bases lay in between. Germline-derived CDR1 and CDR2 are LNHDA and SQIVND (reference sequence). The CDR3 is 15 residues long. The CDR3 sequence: CASSIFWGGETEAFF. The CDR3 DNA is TGTGCCAGTAGTATTTTCTGGGGGGGGGAGACTGAAGCTTTCTTT.

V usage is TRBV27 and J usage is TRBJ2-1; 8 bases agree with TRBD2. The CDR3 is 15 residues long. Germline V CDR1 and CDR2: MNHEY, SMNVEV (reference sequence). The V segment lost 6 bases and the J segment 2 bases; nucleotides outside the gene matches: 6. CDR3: CASRAGAPAYNEQFF. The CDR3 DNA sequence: TGTGCCAGCAGAGCGGGAGCCCCCGCCTACAATGAGCAGTTCTTC.

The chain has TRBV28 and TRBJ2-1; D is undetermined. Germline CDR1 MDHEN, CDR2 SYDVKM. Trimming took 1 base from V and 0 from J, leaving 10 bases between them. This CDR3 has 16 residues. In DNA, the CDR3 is TGTGCCAGCAGTTTATACGCCGTCAGCTCCTACAATGAGCAGTTCTTC. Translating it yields CASSLYAVSSYNEQFF.

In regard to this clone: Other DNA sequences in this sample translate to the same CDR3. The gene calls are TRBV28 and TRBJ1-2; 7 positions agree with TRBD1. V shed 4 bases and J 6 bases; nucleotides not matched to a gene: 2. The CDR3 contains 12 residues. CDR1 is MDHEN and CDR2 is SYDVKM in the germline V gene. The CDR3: CASSSDRDGYTF. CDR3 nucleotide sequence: TGTGCCAGCAGTTCCGACAGGGATGGCTACACCTTC.

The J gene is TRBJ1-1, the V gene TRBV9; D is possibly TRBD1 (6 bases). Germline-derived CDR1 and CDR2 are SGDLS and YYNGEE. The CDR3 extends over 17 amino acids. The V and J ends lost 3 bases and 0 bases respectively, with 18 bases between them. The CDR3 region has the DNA TGTGCCAGCAGCGCTGGGGCCATGACAGGCATGAACACTGAAGCTTTCTTT. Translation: CASSAGAMTGMNTEAFF.

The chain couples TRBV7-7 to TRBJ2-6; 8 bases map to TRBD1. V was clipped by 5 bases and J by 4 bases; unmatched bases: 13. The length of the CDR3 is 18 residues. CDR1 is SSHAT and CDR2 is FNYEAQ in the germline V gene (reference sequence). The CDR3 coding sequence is TGTGCCAGCAGCGCCCCCGGGACAGGTCCCCTCGGGGCCAACGTCCTGACTTTC. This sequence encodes CASSAPGTGPLGANVLTF. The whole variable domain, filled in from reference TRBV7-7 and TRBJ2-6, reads GAGVSQSPRYKVTKRGQDVTLRCDPISSHATLYWYQQALGQGPEFLTYFNYEAQPDKSGLPSDRFSAERPEGSISTLTIQRTEQRDSAMYRCASSAPGTGPLGANVLTFGAGSRLTVL.

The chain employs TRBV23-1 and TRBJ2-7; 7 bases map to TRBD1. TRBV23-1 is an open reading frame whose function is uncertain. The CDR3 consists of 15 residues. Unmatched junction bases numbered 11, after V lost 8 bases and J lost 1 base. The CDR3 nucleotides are TGCGCCAGCCGTGCTCACAGGGACAGATCCTACGAGCAGTACTTC. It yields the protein CASRAHRDRSYEQYF.

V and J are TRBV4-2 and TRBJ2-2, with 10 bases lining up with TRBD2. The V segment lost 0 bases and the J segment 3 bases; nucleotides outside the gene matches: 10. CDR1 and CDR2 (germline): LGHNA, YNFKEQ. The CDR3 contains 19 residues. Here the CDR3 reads CASSQDLAKLAGDTGELFF. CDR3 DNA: TGTGCCAGCAGCCAAGATTTGGCGAAGCTAGCGGGAGACACCGGGGAGCTGTTTTTT.

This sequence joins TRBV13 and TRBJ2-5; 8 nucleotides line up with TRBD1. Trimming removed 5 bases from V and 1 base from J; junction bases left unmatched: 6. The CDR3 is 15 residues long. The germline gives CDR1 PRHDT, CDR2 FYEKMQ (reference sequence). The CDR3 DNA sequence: TGTGCCAGCAGCAAGACAGGGGTAGGCCAAGAGACCCAGTACTTC. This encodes CASSKTGVGQETQYF.

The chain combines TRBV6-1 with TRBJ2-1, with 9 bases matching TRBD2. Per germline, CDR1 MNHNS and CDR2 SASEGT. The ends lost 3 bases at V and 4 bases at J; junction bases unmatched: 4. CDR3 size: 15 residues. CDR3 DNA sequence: TGTGCCAGCAGTGACAGGGGACTAGCTTACAATGAGCAGTTCTTC. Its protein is CASSDRGLAYNEQFF.

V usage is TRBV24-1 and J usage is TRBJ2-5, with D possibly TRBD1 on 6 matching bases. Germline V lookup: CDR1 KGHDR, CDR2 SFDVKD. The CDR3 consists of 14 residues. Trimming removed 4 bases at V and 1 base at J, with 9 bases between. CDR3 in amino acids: CATSDHRAQETQYF. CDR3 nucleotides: TGTGCCACCAGTGACCACAGGGCCCAAGAGACCCAGTACTTC.

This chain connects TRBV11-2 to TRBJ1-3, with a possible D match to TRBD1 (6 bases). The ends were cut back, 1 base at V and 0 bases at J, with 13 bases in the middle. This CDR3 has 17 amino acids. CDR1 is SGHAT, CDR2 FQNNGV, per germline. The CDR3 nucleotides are TGTGCCAGCAGCTTAGTGGGCAGGGGTCTCTCTGGAAACACCATATATTTT. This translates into CASSLVGRGLSGNTIYF.

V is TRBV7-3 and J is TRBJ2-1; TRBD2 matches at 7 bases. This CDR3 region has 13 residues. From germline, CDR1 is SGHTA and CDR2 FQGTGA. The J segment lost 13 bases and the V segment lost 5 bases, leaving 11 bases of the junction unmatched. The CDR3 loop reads CASSQGLSVGQFF. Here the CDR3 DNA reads TGTGCCAGCAGCCAGGGACTATCGGTGGGCCAGTTCTTC. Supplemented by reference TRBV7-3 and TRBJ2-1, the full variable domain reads GAGVSQTPSNKVTEKGKYVELRCDPISGHTALYWYRQSLGQGPEFLIYFQGTGAADDSGLPNDRFFAVRPEGSVSTLKIQRTERGDSAVYLCASSQGLSVGQFFGPGTRLTVL.

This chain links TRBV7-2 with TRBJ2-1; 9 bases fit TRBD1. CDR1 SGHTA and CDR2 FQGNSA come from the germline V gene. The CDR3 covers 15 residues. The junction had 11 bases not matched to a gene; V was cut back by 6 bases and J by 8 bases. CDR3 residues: CASRSGTGFSHEQFF. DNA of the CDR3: TGTGCCAGCAGATCCGGGACAGGGTTCTCCCATGAGCAGTTCTTC.

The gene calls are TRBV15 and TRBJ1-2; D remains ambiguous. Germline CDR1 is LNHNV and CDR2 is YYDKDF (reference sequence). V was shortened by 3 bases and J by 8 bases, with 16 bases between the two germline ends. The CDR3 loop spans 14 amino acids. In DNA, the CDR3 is TGTGCCACCAGCAGGAGGCCGACGCTGGAGGGCTACACCTTC. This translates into CATSRRPTLEGYTF.